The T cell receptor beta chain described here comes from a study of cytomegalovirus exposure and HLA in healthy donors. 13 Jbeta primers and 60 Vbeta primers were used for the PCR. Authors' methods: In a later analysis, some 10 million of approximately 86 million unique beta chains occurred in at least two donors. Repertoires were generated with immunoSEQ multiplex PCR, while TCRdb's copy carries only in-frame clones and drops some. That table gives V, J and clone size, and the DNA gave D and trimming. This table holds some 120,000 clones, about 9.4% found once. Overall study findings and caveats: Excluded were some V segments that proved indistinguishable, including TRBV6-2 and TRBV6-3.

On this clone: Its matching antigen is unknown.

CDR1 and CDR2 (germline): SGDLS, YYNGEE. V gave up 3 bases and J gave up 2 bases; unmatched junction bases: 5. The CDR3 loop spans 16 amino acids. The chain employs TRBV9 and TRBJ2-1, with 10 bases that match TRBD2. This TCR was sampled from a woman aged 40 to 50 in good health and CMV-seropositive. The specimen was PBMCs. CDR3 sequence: CASSAQRGGTYNEQFF. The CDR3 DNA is TGTGCCAGCAGCGCACAGCGGGGGGGAACCTACAATGAGCAGTTCTTC.